This T cell receptor beta chain is drawn from a study of lymphopenia after photon versus proton radiotherapy. General study findings and limits: Authors raise, but do not show, better survival with proton therapy.

The data were produced by immunoSEQ multiplex PCR, yet TCRdb's version contains in-frame clones alone and is incomplete. This sample has around 29,000 clones, with around 94% found just once. Remarks on this clone: Antigen specificity is unknown.

This specimen was peripheral blood, taken from a patient treated with photon-based radiotherapy. The receptor comes from a woman aged 45-65 years with cholangiocarcinoma.

CDR3 in amino acids: CASSYGAGASYEQYF. The CDR3 DNA reads as TGTGCCAGCAGTTACGGGGCGGGGGCATCCTACGAGCAGTACTTC. This chain links TRBV6-5 with TRBJ2-7, with a weak D call TRBD2 (7 bases). The germline gives CDR1 MNHEY, CDR2 SVGAGI. The CDR3 is 15 residues long. V lost 2 bases, J lost 1 base, and 12 bases lay in between.